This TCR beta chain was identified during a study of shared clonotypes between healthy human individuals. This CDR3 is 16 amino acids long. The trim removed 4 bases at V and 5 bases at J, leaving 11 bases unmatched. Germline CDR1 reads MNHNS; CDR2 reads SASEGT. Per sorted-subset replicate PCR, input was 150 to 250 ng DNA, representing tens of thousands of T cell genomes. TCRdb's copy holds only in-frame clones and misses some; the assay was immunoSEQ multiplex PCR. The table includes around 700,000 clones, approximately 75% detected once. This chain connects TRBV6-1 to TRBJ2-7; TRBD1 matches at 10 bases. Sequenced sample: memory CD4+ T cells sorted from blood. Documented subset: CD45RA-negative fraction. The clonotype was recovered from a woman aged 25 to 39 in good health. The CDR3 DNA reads TGTGCCAGCAGTGGATCCGGGACAGGGGCTCGGCACGAGCAGTACTTC. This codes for CASSGSGTGARHEQYF.